What follows describes a single TCR beta chain. The antigen remains unidentified. This sample was taken from a study of cytomegalovirus exposure and HLA in healthy donors. The wider study: Earlier, 90 million to 140 million unique TCR beta sequences were recovered from about 200 million T cells by an analysis. Study-level findings and limits: Later on, an analysis found that several of the most significant clusters appeared to be linked to common viral pathogens, which included parvovirus B19. Later analysis showed most CMV-associated TCR beta chains appearing HLA-restricted. The study designated fewer than 200 TCR beta chains cytomegalovirus-associated.

Primers included in the PCR were 60 Vbeta and 13 Jbeta primers. Generated by immunoSEQ multiplex PCR, the TCRdb table keeps only in-frame clones and is missing some. The sample has approximately 130,000 clones, around 76% seen once. The CDR3 contains 12 residues. With 5 bases removed from V and 4 bases from J, the gap between germline ends came to 6 bases. The germline gives CDR1 SGHAT, CDR2 FQNNGV. This clonotype originated in a woman in her forties or fifties in good health and CMV-seronegative. Sequencing used PBMCs. This chain connects TRBV11-2 to TRBJ2-1; a possible D gene is TRBD1 (5 bases). In DNA, the CDR3 is TGTGCCAGCAGCGACAGATACAATGAGCAGTTCTTC. It codes for CASSDRYNEQFF.